This T cell receptor beta chain stems from a study of identical twins. Overall study results and limits: Fewer insertions marked abundant cord blood beta clonotypes; young adult naive trended weakly, memory not at all. Out-of-frame beta sequences exhibited a weaker degree of excess twin sharing. Zero-insertion analyses might be partly confounded by invariant T cells like MAIT and iNKT.

This clonotype was counted many times. As yet, its antigen is unknown. Trimming removed 5 bases from V and 8 bases from J; junction bases left unmatched: 14. There are 17 residues in the CDR3. CDR1 MNHEY and CDR2 SMNVEV come from the germline V gene (reference sequence). Each CDR3 protein is one row after TCRdb ran MiXCR on the 5' RACE reads. The table has 450,000 or so distinct CDR3 sequences, about 18% seen once. The sample comprised naive T cells sorted from blood. The J gene is TRBJ2-1, the V gene TRBV27; 11 bases fit TRBD2. The receptor was derived from a middle-aged man in good health. CDR3 sequence: CASSPLSSGGIQDEQFF. The CDR3 bases are TGTGCCAGCAGTCCCCTGTCTAGCGGGGGGATACAAGATGAGCAGTTCTTC.